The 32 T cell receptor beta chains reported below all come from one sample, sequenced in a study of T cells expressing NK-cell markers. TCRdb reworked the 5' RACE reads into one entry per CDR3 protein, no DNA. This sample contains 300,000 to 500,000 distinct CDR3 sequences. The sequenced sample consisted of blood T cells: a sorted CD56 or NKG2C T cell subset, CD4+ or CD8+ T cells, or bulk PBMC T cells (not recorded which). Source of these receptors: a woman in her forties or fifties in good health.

The chain's CDR3 is CASSLFAGGLSAGELFF. V usage is TRBV11-2 and J usage is TRBJ2-2; TCRdb lists TRBD2, though no DNA is available to test this call. The CDR3 sequence is 17 residues long. Germline V lookup: CDR1 SGHAT, CDR2 FQNNGV.

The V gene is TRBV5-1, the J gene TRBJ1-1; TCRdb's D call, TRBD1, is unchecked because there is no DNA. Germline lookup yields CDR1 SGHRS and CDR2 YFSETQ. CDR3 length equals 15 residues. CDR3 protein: CASTISRDKGGEAFF.

The CDR3 here is CASRAVAWDEQYF. The V and J genes are TRBV7-9 and TRBJ2-7. The CDR3 covers 13 residues. Germline values: CDR1 SEHNR, CDR2 FQNEAQ (reference sequence). The full variable domain, completed using reference TRBV7-9 and TRBJ2-7, is DTGVSQNPRHKITKRGQNVTFRCDPISEHNRLYWYRQTLGQGPEFLTYFQNEAQLEKSRLLSDRFSAERPKGSFSTLEIQRTEQGDSAMYLCASRAVAWDEQYFGPGTRLTVT.

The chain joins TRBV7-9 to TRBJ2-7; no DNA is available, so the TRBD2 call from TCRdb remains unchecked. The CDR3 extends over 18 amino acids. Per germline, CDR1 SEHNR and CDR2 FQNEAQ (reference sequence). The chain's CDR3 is CASSLAPLGSGKTYEQYF.

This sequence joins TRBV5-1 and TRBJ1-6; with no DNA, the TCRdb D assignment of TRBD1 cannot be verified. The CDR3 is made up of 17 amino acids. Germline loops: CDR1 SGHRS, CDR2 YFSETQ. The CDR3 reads CASSSTGTGGRGSPLHF.

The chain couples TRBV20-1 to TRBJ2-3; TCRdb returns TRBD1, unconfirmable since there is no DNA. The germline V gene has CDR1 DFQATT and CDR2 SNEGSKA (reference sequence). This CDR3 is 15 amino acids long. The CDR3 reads CSARDWGQGKDTQYF.

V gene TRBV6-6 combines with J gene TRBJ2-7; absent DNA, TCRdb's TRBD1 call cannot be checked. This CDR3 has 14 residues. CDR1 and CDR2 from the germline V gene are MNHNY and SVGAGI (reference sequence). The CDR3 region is CASSFLRDRAEQYF.

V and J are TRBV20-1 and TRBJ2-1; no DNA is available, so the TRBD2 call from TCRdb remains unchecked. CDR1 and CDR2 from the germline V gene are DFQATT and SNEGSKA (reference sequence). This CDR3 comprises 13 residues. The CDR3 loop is CSAREGGRVEQFF.

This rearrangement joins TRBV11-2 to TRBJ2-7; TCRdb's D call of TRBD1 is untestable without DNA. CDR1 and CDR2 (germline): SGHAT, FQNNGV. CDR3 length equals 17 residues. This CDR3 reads CASSPRDSPTAWGEQYF.

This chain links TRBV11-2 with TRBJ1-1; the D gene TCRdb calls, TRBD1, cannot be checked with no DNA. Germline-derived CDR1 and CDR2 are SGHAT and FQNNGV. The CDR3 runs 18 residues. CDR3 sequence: CASSLIFSGQGAWTEAFF.

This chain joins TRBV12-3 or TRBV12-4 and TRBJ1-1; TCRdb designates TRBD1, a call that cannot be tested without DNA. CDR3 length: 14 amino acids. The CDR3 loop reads CASSFQGFYTEAFF.

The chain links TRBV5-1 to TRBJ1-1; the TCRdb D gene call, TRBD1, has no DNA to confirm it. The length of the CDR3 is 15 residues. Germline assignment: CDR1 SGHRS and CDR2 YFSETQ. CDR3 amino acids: CASSLGGQNTAEAFF.

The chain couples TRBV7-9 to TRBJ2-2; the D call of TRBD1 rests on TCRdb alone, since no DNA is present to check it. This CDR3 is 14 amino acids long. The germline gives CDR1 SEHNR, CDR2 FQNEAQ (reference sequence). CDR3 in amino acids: CASRRTGETGELFF. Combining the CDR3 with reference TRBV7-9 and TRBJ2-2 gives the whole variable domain DTGVSQNPRHKITKRGQNVTFRCDPISEHNRLYWYRQTLGQGPEFLTYFQNEAQLEKSRLLSDRFSAERPKGSFSTLEIQRTEQGDSAMYLCASRRTGETGELFFGEGSRLTVL.

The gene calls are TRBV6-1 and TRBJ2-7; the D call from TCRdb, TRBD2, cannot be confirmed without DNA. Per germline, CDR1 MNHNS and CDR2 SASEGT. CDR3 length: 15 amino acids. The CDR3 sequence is CASSRGVGLNYEQYF.

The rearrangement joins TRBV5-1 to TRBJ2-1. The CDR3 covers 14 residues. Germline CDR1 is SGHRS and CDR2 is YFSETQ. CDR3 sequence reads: CASSLKGSHNEQFF.

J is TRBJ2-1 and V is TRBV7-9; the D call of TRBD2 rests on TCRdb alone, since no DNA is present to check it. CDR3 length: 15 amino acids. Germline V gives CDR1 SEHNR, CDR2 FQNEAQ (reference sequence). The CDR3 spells CASSLGAGGGHEQFF.

CDR3 sequence reads: CASSEIKGYNEQFF. The chain carries TRBV6-1 and TRBJ2-1. The CDR3 consists of 14 residues. Germline CDR1 is MNHNS and CDR2 is SASEGT.

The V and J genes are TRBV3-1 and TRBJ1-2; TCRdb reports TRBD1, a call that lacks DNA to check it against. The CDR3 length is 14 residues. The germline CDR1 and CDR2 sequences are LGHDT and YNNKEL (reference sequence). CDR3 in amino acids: CASTTTGENDGYTF.

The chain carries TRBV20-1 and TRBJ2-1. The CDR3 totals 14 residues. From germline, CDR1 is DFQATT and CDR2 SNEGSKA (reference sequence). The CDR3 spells CSARDLKRYNEQFF.

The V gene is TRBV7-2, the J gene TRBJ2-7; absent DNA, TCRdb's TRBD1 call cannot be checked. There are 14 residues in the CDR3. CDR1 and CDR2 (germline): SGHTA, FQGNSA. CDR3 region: CASSSREGFYEQYF.

CDR3 sequence reads: CASSQESGASGNNEQFF. This chain links TRBV4-1 with TRBJ2-1; TCRdb selects TRBD2, and the lack of DNA leaves this call unchecked. The CDR3 contains 17 residues. Germline CDR1 and CDR2: MGHRA and YSYEKL.

CDR3 sequence reads: CASSLPRRGTDTQYF. V is TRBV5-1 and J is TRBJ2-3; there is no DNA to check the TCRdb D call of TRBD1. CDR1 and CDR2 (germline): SGHRS, YFSETQ. The length of the CDR3 is 15 residues.

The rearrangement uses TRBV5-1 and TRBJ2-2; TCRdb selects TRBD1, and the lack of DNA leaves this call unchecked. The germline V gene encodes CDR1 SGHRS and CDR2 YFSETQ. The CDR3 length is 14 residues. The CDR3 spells CASSGRGPTGELFF.

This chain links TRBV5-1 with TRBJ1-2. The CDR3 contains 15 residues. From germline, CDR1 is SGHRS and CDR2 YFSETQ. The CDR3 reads CASSLWSGGNYGYTF. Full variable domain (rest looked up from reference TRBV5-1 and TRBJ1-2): KAGVTQTPRYLIKTRGQQVTLSCSPISGHRSVSWYQQTPGQGLQFLFEYFSETQRNKGNFPGRFSGRQFSNSRSEMNVSTLELGDSALYLCASSLWSGGNYGYTFGSGTRLTVV.

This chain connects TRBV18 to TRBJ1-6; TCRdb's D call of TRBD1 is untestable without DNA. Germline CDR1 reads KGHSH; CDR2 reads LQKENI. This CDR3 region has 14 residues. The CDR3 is CASSPRQGGSPLHF.

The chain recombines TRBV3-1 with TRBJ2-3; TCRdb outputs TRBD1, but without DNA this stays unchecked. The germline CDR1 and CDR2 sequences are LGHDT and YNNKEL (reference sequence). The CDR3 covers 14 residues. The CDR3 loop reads CASSPGGSGNTQYF.

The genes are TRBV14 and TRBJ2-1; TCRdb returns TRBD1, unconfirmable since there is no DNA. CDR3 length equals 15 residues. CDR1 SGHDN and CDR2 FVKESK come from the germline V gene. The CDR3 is CASSQPPTSYNEQFF.

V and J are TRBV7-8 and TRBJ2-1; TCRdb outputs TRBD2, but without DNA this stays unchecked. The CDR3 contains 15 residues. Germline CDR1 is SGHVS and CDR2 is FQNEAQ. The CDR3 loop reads CASSLGGYVGNEQFF.

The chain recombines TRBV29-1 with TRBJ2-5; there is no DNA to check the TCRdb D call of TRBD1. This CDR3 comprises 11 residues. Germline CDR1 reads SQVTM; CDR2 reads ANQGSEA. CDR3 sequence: CSQESGQTQYF.

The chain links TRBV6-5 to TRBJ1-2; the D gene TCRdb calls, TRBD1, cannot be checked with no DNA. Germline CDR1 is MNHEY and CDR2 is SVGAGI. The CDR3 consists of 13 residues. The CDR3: CATGARFNYGYTF.

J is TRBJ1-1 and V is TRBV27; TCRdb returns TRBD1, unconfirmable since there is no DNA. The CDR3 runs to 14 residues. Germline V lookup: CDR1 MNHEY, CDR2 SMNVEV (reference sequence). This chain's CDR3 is CASYQGARVTEAFF.

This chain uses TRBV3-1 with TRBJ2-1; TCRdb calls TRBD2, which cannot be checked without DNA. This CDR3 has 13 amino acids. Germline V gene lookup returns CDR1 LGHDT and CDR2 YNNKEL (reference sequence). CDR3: CASSQRVATEQFF.